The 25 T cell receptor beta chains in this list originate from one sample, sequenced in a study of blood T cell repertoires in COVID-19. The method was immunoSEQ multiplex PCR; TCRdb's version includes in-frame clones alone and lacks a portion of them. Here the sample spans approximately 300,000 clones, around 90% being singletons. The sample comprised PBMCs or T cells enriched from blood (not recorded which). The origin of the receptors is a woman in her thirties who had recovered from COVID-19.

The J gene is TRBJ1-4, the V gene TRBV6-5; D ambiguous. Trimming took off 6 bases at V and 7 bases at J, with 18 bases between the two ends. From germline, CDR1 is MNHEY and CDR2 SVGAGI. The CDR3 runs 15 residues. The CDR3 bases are TGTGCCAGCAGCGAGGGAGGTTCCCGCCTTGAAAAACTGTTTTTT. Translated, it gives CASSEGGSRLEKLFF.

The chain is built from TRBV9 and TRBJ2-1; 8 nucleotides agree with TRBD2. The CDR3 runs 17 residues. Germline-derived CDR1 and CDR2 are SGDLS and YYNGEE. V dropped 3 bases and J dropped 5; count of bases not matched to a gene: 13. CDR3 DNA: TGTGCCAGCAGCGATTACGGGGGGGCCAGGAGAAACAATGAGCAGTTCTTC. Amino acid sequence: CASSDYGGARRNNEQFF.

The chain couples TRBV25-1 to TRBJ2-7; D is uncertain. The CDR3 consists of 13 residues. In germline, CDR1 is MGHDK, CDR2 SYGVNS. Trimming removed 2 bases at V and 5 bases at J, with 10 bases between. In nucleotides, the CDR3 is TGTGCCAGCAGTGAAGCAGGTCTGCACGAGCAGTACTTC. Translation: CASSEAGLHEQYF.

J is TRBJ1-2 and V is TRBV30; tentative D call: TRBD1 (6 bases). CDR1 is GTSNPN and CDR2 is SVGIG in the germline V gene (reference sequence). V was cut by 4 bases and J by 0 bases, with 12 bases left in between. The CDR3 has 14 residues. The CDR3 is CAWISDRSNYGYTF. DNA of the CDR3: TGTGCCTGGATTTCGGACAGATCTAACTATGGCTACACCTTC.

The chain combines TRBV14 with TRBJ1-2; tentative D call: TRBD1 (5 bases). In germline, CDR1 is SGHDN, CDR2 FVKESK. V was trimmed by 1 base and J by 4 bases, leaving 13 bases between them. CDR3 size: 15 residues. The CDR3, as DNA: TGTGCCAGCAGCCAAGTTACGGGGGTAGTCTATGGCTACACCTTC. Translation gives CASSQVTGVVYGYTF.

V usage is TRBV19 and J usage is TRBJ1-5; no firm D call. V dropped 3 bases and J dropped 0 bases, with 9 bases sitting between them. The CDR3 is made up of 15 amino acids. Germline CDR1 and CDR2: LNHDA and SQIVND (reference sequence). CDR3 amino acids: CASSMEAVSNQPQHF. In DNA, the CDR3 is TGTGCCAGTAGTATGGAGGCAGTTAGCAATCAGCCCCAGCATTTT.

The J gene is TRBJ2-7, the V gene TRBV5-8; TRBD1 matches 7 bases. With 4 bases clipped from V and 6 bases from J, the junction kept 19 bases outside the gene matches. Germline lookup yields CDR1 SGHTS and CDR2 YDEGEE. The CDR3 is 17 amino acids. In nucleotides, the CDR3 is TGTGCCAGCAGCCTACACCACATCACGACAGGGCAAACCGAGCAGTACTTC. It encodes CASSLHHITTGQTEQYF.

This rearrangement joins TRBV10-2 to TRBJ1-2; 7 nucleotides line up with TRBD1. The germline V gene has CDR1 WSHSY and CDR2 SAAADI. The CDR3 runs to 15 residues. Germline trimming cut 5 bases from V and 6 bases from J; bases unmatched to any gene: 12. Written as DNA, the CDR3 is TGCGCCAGCAGTCCAAACCCTAGACAGGGCCATGGCTACACCTTC. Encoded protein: CASSPNPRQGHGYTF.

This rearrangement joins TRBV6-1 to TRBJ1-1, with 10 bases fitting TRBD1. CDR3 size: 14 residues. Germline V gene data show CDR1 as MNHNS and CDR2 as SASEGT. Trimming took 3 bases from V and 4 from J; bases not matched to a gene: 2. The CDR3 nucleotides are TGTGCCAGCAGTGAGACAGGGGGCTTCACTGAAGCTTTCTTT. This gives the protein CASSETGGFTEAFF.

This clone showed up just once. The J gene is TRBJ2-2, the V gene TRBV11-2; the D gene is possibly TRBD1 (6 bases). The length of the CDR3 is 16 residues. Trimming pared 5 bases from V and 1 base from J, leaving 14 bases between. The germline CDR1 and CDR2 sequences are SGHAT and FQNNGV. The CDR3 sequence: CASSRAGVLNTGELFF. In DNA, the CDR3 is TGTGCCAGCAGCAGGGCAGGGGTGCTGAACACCGGGGAGCTGTTTTTT.

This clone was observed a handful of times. The CDR3 nucleotides are TGTGCCAGCAGACGACAGGGGGCCGGTGAAGCTTTCTTT. It is translated as CASRRQGAGEAFF. This chain uses TRBV12-3 or TRBV12-4 with TRBJ1-1, with 10 bases lining up with TRBD1. The CDR3 consists of 13 residues. Trimming removed 6 bases from V and 7 bases from J; junction bases left unmatched: 5.

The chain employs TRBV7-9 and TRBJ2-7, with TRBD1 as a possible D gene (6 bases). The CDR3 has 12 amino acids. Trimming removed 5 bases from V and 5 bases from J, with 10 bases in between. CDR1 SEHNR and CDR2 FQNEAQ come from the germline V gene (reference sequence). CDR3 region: CASSPTGDEQYF. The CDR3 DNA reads TGTGCCAGCAGCCCGACAGGCGACGAGCAGTACTTC.

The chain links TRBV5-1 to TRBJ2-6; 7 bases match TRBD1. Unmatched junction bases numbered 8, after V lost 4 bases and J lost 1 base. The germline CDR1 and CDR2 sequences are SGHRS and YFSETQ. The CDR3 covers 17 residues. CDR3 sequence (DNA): TGCGCCAGCAGCGAAAACCCGACAGGGTCTGGGGCCAACGTCCTGACTTTC. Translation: CASSENPTGSGANVLTF.

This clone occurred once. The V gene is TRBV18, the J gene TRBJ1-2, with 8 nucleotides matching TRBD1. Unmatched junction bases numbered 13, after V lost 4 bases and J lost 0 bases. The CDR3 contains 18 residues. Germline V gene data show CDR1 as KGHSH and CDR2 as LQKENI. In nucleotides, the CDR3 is TGTGCCAGCTCACTAAAGCAGGGACAGGCGCTTACTAACTATGGCTACACCTTC. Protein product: CASSLKQGQALTNYGYTF.

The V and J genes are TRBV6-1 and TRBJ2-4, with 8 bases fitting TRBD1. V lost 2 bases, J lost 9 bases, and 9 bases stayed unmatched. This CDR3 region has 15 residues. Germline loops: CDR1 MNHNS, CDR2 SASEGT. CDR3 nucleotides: TGTGCCAGCAGTGAAATAAGGACAGGGAATCCCATTCAGTACTTC. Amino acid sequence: CASSEIRTGNPIQYF.

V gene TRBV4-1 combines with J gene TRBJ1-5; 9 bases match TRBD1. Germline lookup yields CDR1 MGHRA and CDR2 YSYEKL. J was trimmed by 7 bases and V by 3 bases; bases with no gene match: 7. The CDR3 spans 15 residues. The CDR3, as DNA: TGCGCCAGCAGCCAGGGACAGGGAAGTAAACAGCCCCAGCATTTT. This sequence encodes CASSQGQGSKQPQHF.

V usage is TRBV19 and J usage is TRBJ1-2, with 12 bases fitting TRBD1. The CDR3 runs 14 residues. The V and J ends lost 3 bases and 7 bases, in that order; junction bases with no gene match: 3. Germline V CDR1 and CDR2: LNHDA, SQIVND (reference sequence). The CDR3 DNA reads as TGTGCCAGTAGTATCGGGACAGGGGGCTTTGGCTACACCTTC. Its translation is CASSIGTGGFGYTF.

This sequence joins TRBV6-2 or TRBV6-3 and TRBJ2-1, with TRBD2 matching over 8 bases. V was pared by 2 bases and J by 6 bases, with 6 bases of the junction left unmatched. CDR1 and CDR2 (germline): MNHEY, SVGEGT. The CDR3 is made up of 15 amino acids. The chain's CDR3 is CASSYHGGVANEQFF. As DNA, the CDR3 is TGTGCCAGCAGTTACCACGGGGGGGTCGCCAATGAGCAGTTCTTC.

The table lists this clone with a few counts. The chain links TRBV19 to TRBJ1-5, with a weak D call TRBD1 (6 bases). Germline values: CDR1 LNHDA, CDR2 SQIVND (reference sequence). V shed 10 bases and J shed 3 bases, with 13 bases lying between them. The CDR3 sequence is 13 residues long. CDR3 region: CATKDSNNQPQHF. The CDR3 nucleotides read TGTGCCACCAAGGACAGCAACAATCAGCCCCAGCATTTT. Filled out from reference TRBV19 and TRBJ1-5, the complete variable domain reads DGGITQSPKYLFRKEGQNVTLSCEQNLNHDAMYWYRQDPGQGLRLIYYSQIVNDFQKGDIAEGYSVSREKKESFPLTVTSAQKNPTAFYLCATKDSNNQPQHFGDGTRLSIL.

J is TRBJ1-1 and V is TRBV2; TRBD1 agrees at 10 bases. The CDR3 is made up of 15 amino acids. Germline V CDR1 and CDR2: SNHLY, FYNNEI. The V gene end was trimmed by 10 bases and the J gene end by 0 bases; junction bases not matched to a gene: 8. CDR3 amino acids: CATRGTGAMNTEAFF. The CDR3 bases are TGTGCCACCCGAGGGACAGGGGCCATGAACACTGAAGCTTTCTTT. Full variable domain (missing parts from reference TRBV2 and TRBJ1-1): EPEVTQTPSHQVTQMGQEVILRCVPISNHLYFYWYRQILGQKVEFLVSFYNNEISEKSEIFDDQFSVERPDGSNFTLKIRSTKLEDSAMYFCATRGTGAMNTEAFFGQGTRLTVV.

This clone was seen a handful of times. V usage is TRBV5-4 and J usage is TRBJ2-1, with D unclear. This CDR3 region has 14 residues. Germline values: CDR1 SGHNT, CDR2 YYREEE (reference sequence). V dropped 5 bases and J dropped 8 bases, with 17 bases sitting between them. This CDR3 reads CASRGWLAVDEQFF. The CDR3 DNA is TGTGCCAGCAGGGGCTGGCTCGCCGTGGATGAGCAGTTCTTC.

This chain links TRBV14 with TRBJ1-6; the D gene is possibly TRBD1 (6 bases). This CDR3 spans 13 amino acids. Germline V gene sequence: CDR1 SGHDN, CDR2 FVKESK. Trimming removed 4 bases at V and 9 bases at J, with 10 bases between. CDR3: CASSPTGSSPLHF. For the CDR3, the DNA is TGTGCCAGCAGCCCAACAGGGAGTTCACCCCTCCACTTT.

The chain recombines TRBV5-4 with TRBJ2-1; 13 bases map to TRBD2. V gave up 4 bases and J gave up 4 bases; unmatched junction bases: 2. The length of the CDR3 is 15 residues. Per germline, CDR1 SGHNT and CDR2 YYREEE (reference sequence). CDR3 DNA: TGTGCCAGCAGCCCGGGACTAGCGGGGTACAATGAGCAGTTCTTC. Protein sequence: CASSPGLAGYNEQFF.

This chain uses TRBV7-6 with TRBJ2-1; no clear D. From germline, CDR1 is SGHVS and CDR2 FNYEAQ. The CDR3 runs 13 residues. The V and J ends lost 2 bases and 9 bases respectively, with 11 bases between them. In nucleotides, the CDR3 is TGTGCCAGCAGCTTAAATATGGAGTTTGAGCAGTTCTTC. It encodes CASSLNMEFEQFF.

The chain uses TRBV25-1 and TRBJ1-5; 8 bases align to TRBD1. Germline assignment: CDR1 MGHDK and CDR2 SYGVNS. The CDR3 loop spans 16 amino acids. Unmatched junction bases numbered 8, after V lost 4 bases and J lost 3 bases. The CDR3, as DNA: TGTGCCAGCAGTGGGGGGACAGGACTCAACAATCAGCCCCAGCATTTT. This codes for CASSGGTGLNNQPQHF.